Presented here are 18 T cell receptor beta chains from one specimen sequenced in a study of PD-1 and CTLA-4 blockade in melanoma. Measured with immunoSEQ multiplex PCR; TCRdb has only the in-frame clones, and not every one. The sample includes 15,000 to 20,000 clones, roughly 73% of them seen just once. The sample here was CD8+ T cells from peripheral blood, taken before anti-PD-1 treatment. The source is a human donor with melanoma.

This chain uses TRBV4-1 with TRBJ2-7; no definite D call. The length of the CDR3 is 15 residues. V was cut by 2 bases and J by 2 bases, with 13 bases left in between. CDR1 and CDR2 (germline): MGHRA, YSYEKL. CDR3: CASSQLIYEAYEQYF. CDR3 nucleotide sequence: TGCGCCAGCAGCCAATTGATTTATGAGGCCTACGAGCAGTACTTC.

This clone showed up just once. The chain links TRBV4-1 to TRBJ1-2, with TRBD1 matching 8 bases. Germline CDR1 MGHRA, CDR2 YSYEKL. After removal of 0 bases from V and 1 base from J, the junction contained 1 base not matched to a gene. The CDR3 loop spans 15 amino acids. CDR3 DNA: TGCGCCAGCAGCCAAGATACAGGGGGTAACTATGGCTACACCTTC. It encodes CASSQDTGGNYGYTF.

The V gene is TRBV7-2, the J gene TRBJ2-7; no clear D. The CDR3 contains 13 residues. The germline V gene encodes CDR1 SGHTA and CDR2 FQGNSA. V lost 4 bases and J 3 bases, leaving 10 bases between the germline ends. Here the CDR3 reads CASSYGADYEQYF. The CDR3 DNA follows: TGTGCCAGCAGCTACGGAGCAGACTACGAGCAGTACTTC. Full variable domain (missing parts from reference TRBV7-2 and TRBJ2-7): GAGVSQSPSNKVTEKGKDVELRCDPISGHTALYWYRQSLGQGLEFLIYFQGNSAPDKSGLPSDRFSAERTGGSVSTLTIQRTQQEDSAVYLCASSYGADYEQYFGPGTRLTVT.

By share, this clone counts as medium-sized (0.01 to 0.1%). This sequence joins TRBV27 and TRBJ2-7, with 7 bases fitting TRBD2. V was clipped by 3 bases and J by 2 bases; unmatched bases: 7. In germline, CDR1 is MNHEY, CDR2 SMNVEV (reference sequence). The CDR3 runs 15 residues. DNA of the CDR3: TGTGCCAGCAGTTTCTTCCAGCGGGGTACCTACGAGCAGTACTTC. Its translation is CASSFFQRGTYEQYF.

There are a few counts of this clone. The V and J genes are TRBV29-1 and TRBJ1-2, with D possibly TRBD1 on 5 matching bases. The V and J ends lost 6 bases and 4 bases respectively, with 12 bases between them. The CDR3 runs to 12 residues. Germline assignment: CDR1 SQVTM and CDR2 ANQGSEA. CDR3 in DNA: TGCAGCGTCCTCGGGGCGGGCTATGGCTACACCTTC. Residues: CSVLGAGYGYTF.

The chain is built from TRBV4-1 and TRBJ1-1, with D unresolved. The ends were cut back, 4 bases at V and 1 base at J, with 10 bases in the middle. The CDR3 covers 14 residues. The germline CDR1 and CDR2 sequences are MGHRA and YSYEKL. The CDR3 nucleotides are TGCGCCAGCAGCCGAACGGCCGGGAACACTGAAGCTTTCTTT. Translating gives CASSRTAGNTEAFF.

The genes are TRBV6-5 and TRBJ1-1; perhaps TRBD1 as D (5 bases). With 6 bases removed from V and 4 bases from J, the gap between germline ends came to 12 bases. CDR3 length: 13 amino acids. The germline CDR1 and CDR2 sequences are MNHEY and SVGAGI. The CDR3 DNA reads TGTGCCAGCAGGGCCGGGACCGGCACTGAAGCTTTCTTT. Encoded protein: CASRAGTGTEAFF.

In DNA, the CDR3 is TGTGCCAGCAGCCAAGATCTCACAGGGGGCGGGAATGAGCAGTTCTTC. Its translation: CASSQDLTGGGNEQFF. The chain couples TRBV3-1 (or the pseudogene TRBV3-2) to TRBJ2-1; 9 positions match TRBD1. The CDR3 is 16 amino acids. The V gene end was trimmed by 0 bases and the J gene end by 7 bases; junction bases not matched to a gene: 7. CDR1 is LGHDT, CDR2 YNNKEL, per germline (reference sequence).

V is TRBV5-1 and J is TRBJ1-1; perhaps TRBD1 as D (5 bases). Germline V gene lookup returns CDR1 SGHRS and CDR2 YFSETQ. Trimming stripped 2 bases from V and 1 base from J, with 12 bases between. This CDR3 is built from 15 residues. The CDR3 nucleotides are TGCGCCAGCAGCTTCCTCTGGGACGGGAACACTGAAGCTTTCTTT. It yields the protein CASSFLWDGNTEAFF.

The chain combines TRBV7-9 with TRBJ1-1; no clear D gene. Trimming removed 5 bases at V and 4 bases at J, with 8 bases between. The germline V gene has CDR1 SEHNR and CDR2 FQNEAQ (reference sequence). This CDR3 comprises 12 residues. The CDR3 region is CASSKPSTEAFF. In DNA form, the CDR3 reads TGTGCCAGCAGCAAGCCATCCACTGAAGCTTTCTTT.

The CDR3 region has the DNA TGTGCCAGCAGTCGACCTCTAGATACGCAGTATTTT. This gives the protein CASSRPLDTQYF. The genes are TRBV6-5 and TRBJ2-3; D gene unclear. Germline values: CDR1 MNHEY, CDR2 SVGAGI. V shed 5 bases and J shed 5 bases, with 8 bases lying between them. This CDR3 is built from 12 residues.

The chain couples TRBV9 to TRBJ2-3; D possibly corresponds to TRBD2 (5 bases). Per germline, CDR1 SGDLS and CDR2 YYNGEE. The CDR3 is 13 amino acids. Trimming pared 6 bases from V and 2 bases from J, leaving 10 bases between. CDR3 sequence reads: CASNEDSTDTQYF. As DNA, the CDR3 is TGTGCCAGCAACGAGGACTCCACAGATACGCAGTATTTT.

This clone has just one count. V gene TRBV25-1 combines with J gene TRBJ2-5; D perhaps matches TRBD2 (6 bases). The CDR3 spans 17 residues. Germline assignment: CDR1 MGHDK and CDR2 SYGVNS. Trimming left V 0 bases short and J 4 bases short, with 18 bases between. CDR3 coding DNA: TGTGCCAGCAGTGAATATCCTATGGCGGGGTTCGGAGAGACCCAGTACTTC. Its translation: CASSEYPMAGFGETQYF.

The V call is TRBV18, the J call TRBJ2-7, with 7 bases fitting TRBD1. The CDR3 is 14 residues long. V dropped 3 bases and J dropped 6; count of bases not matched to a gene: 8. CDR1 KGHSH and CDR2 LQKENI come from the germline V gene. CDR3 nucleotide sequence: TGTGCCAGCTCACCGGAACAGGGGTCGGTCGAGCAGTACTTC. Amino acid sequence: CASSPEQGSVEQYF.

The chain couples TRBV30 to TRBJ2-1; 12 bases fit TRBD2. The CDR3 is 19 residues long. V dropped 0 bases and J dropped 0; count of bases not matched to a gene: 9. Germline-derived CDR1 and CDR2 are GTSNPN and SVGIG (reference sequence). The CDR3 DNA is TGTGCCTGGAGTGTAAGATGGACTAGCGGGGCTCGCTCCTACAATGAGCAGTTCTTC. Amino acid sequence: CAWSVRWTSGARSYNEQFF.

This clone was seen a few times. This rearrangement joins TRBV7-8 to TRBJ2-7, with 10 bases lining up with TRBD1. After removal of 2 bases from V and 5 bases from J, the junction contained 6 bases not matched to a gene. The CDR3 runs to 15 residues. Germline CDR1 SGHVS, CDR2 FQNEAQ. CDR3 DNA: TGTGCCAGCAGCTTAATGGACAGGGGGTCCAACGAGCAGTACTTC. It translates to CASSLMDRGSNEQYF.

This clone was seen a handful of times. The V and J genes are TRBV9 and TRBJ1-3; D not certain. Trimming left V 7 bases short and J 2 bases short, with 4 bases between. This CDR3 is 11 amino acids long. Germline V CDR1 and CDR2: SGDLS, YYNGEE. The CDR3 is CASSPGNTIYF. The DNA of the CDR3 is TGTGCCAGCTCCCCTGGAAACACCATATATTTT.

The J gene is TRBJ2-7, the V gene TRBV11-2; D not resolved. CDR3 size: 17 residues. CDR1 SGHAT and CDR2 FQNNGV come from the germline V gene. V was shortened by 5 bases and J by 4 bases, with 24 bases between the two germline ends. In DNA form, the CDR3 reads TGTGCCAGCAGCCTAAGCCCCGCAGATACTTTCTCATACGAGCAGTACTTC. Its protein product is CASSLSPADTFSYEQYF.